This is a list of T cell receptor beta chains from one sample in a study of shared clonotypes between healthy human individuals. This table comes from immunoSEQ multiplex PCR, and its TCRdb copy is limited to in-frame clones, with some not included. Among 1,100,000 or so clones listed, approximately 80% were seen once. The sequencing sample was made of memory CD4+ T cells from PBMCs. These receptor sequences come from a man aged 18 to 35 in good health. Some clones in this sample may be carry-over from other donors' samples. Each CDR3 is given with its conserved first and last residue. A D gene is named only where the DNA matches it firmly. Clone sizes are given selectively: once, few, many, or a class where the clone is expanded.

>15|-|TRBJ1-1|-|TRBV6-1
TGTGCCAGCAGTTTCTATCGCACACTCGACACTGAAGCTTTCTTT
CASSFYRTLDTEAFF
>11|-|TRBJ2-7|-|TRBV6-1
TGTGCCAGCAGTGAACCTTACGAGCAGTACTTC
CASSEPYEQYF
>13|-|TRBJ2-5|once|TRBV7-9
TGTGCCAGCAGCCCCGGACGAACCCCGCCCCAGTACTTC
CASSPGRTPPQYF
>14|TRBD1|TRBJ1-1|-|TRBV9
TGTGCCAGCAGCGGAGGGACAGGTACCACTGAAGCTTTCTTT
CASSGGTGTTEAFF
>16|TRBD2|TRBJ2-1|-|TRBV29-1
TGCAGCGTTGGAGGGGGAGCGGGAGTCCCATACAATGAGCAGTTCTTC
CSVGGGAGVPYNEQFF
>17|TRBD1|TRBJ2-7|-|TRBV11-2
TGTGCCAGCAGCTTAGGTAAAGGACAGGGTACTTCCTACGAGCAGTACTTC
CASSLGKGQGTSYEQYF
>15|TRBD1|TRBJ1-1|once|TRBV7-8
TGTGCCAGCAGCGCGCAACAGGGGGCGAACACTGAAGCTTTCTTT
CASSAQQGANTEAFF
>14|TRBD2|TRBJ2-7|-|TRBV6-1
TGTGCCACCGGAGGACTAGCGGGGACCTACGAGCAGTACTTC
CATGGLAGTYEQYF
>16|-|TRBJ1-3|-|TRBV15
TGTGCCACCAGCCCGCGGGGGGGGCTAGGTGGAAACACCATATATTTT
CATSPRGGLGGNTIYF
>11|-|TRBJ1-2|few|TRBV21-1
TGTGCCAGCAGCAAGGCAGGGGCCGGCACCTTC
CASSKAGAGTF
>12|-|TRBJ1-1|-|TRBV19
TGTGCCAGTAGTACCCGACAACACATGGCTTTCTTT
CASSTRQHMAFF
>15|-|TRBJ1-6|-|TRBV11-2
TGTGCCAGCAGCTTAGTAGGAGGTTTTGGTTCACCCCTCCACTTT
CASSLVGGFGSPLHF
>13|-|TRBJ2-7|-|TRBV4-2
TGTGCCAGCAGCCAAGATCCGGGAGACGAGCAGTACTTC
CASSQDPGDEQYF
>11|-|TRBJ2-1|few|TRBV20-1
TGCAGTGCTTCCCCCGGGGATGAGCAGTTCTTC
CSASPGDEQFF